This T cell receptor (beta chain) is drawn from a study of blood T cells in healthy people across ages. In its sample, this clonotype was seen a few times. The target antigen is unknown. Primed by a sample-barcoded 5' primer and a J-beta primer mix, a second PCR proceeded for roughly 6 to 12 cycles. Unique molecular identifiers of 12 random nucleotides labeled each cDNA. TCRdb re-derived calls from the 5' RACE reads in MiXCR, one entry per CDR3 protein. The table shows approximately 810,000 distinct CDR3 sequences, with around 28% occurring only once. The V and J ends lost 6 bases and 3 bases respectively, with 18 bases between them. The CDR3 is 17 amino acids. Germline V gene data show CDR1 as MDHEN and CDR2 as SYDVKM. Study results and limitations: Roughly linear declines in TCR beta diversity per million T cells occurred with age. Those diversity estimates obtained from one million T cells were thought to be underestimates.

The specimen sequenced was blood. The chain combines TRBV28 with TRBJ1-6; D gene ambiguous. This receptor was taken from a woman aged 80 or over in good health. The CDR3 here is CASSRPPAAGYNSPLHF. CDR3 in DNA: TGTGCCAGCAGCCGACCTCCGGCTGCAGGCTATAATTCACCCCTCCACTTT.